The 14 T cell receptor beta chains below all came from one sample that was sequenced in a study of graft-versus-host responses after intestinal transplantation. The method was immunoSEQ multiplex PCR; TCRdb's version includes in-frame clones alone and lacks a portion of them. The sample consists of roughly 50,000 clones, under 95% of them appearing once. The material was PBMCs, obtained 650 to 670 days after intestinal transplant. These receptors were obtained from a human patient who received an intestinal transplant, so some T cells may come from the graft donor.

The chain couples TRBV29-1 to TRBJ1-2; no clear D gene. This CDR3 region has 14 residues. Trimming left V 3 bases short and J 5 bases short, with 16 bases between. Per the germline V gene, CDR1 is SQVTM and CDR2 is ANQGSEA. This chain's CDR3 is CSVESGHTYYGYTF. In DNA, the CDR3 is TGCAGCGTTGAGAGCGGTCATACGTATTATGGCTACACCTTC.

The rearrangement joins TRBV7-6 to TRBJ1-1; unclear D gene. Germline CDR1 reads SGHVS; CDR2 reads FNYEAQ. V dropped 5 bases and J dropped 0 bases, with 7 bases sitting between them. CDR3 size: 13 residues. CDR3 sequence reads: CASSPGMNTEAFF. The CDR3 bases are TGTGCCAGCAGCCCCGGGATGAACACTGAAGCTTTCTTT.

This clone showed up just a few times. The genes are TRBV10-1 and TRBJ1-6, with D tentatively TRBD1 (5 bases). Germline V gene lookup returns CDR1 WNHNN and CDR2 SYGVQD (reference sequence). The CDR3 consists of 13 residues. The V and J ends lost 2 bases and 11 bases respectively, with 10 bases between them. CDR3 DNA: TGCGCCAGCAGTGAGAACAGGCGAGCACCCCTCCACTTT. Residues: CASSENRRAPLHF.

The chain couples TRBV18 to TRBJ1-2; 10 bases match TRBD1. There are 15 residues in the CDR3. Germline trimming cut 2 bases from V and 4 bases from J; bases unmatched to any gene: 4. CDR1 is KGHSH, CDR2 LQKENI, per germline. The CDR3 spells CASSPTGTGVYGYTF. The CDR3 DNA reads TGTGCCAGCTCACCAACCGGGACAGGGGTCTATGGCTACACCTTC.

V and J are TRBV10-3 and TRBJ1-1; D is possibly TRBD1 (5 bases). Per the germline V gene, CDR1 is ENHRY and CDR2 is SYGVKD. The ends were cut back, 0 bases at V and 4 bases at J, with 12 bases in the middle. The CDR3 extends over 15 amino acids. The CDR3 DNA is TGTGCCATCAGTGAGTCGGAGGGGCGAGTCACTGAAGCTTTCTTT. Its protein is CAISESEGRVTEAFF.

Here the CDR3 DNA reads TGTGCCAGCAGGGGACAGGGGCATTCACCCCTCCACTTT. Residues: CASRGQGHSPLHF. The chain links TRBV25-1 to TRBJ1-6; 10 bases are a match to TRBD1. CDR1 MGHDK and CDR2 SYGVNS come from the germline V gene. The CDR3 contains 13 residues. The V gene end was trimmed by 6 bases and the J gene end by 8 bases; junction bases not matched to a gene: 1.

CDR3 sequence reads: CARSLDTQQVDTQYF. The CDR3 bases are TGTGCCAGAAGCTTGGACACACAACAAGTCGATACGCAGTATTTT. The V call is TRBV5-3, the J call TRBJ2-3; no clear D gene. TRBV5-3 is designated an ORF whose function remains uncertain. The CDR3 is 15 residues long. Trimming removed 0 bases at V and 6 bases at J, with 14 bases between.

The CDR3 region is CASSLERQETQYF. The CDR3 DNA follows: TGTGCCAGCAGCTTAGAACGCCAAGAGACCCAGTACTTC. This chain connects TRBV7-9 to TRBJ2-5; no reliable D call. Trimming cost V 1 base and J 1 base, with 4 bases left between them. The CDR3 is made up of 13 amino acids. Germline V CDR1 and CDR2: SEHNR, FQNEAQ (reference sequence).

The chain has TRBV5-1 and TRBJ2-3, with D hard to call. CDR3 length equals 14 residues. In germline, CDR1 is SGHRS, CDR2 YFSETQ. Trimming took 1 base from V and 6 from J, leaving 12 bases between them. This CDR3 reads CASSLSQSPDTQYF. CDR3 sequence (DNA): TGCGCCAGCAGCTTGTCCCAATCCCCGGATACGCAGTATTTT.

This sequence joins TRBV5-1 and TRBJ1-2; 7 bases agree with TRBD1. This CDR3 region has 14 residues. The germline V gene encodes CDR1 SGHRS and CDR2 YFSETQ. V gave up 0 bases and J gave up 5 bases; unmatched junction bases: 4. CDR3 protein: CASSLGTGYYGYTF. CDR3 bases: TGCGCCAGCAGCTTGGGGACAGGCTATTATGGCTACACCTTC.

The V gene is TRBV19, the J gene TRBJ2-2, with 8 bases lining up with TRBD1. The CDR3 consists of 16 residues. The J segment lost 6 bases and the V segment lost 1 base, leaving 7 bases of the junction unmatched. CDR1 is LNHDA and CDR2 is SQIVND in the germline V gene (reference sequence). CDR3 in DNA: TGTGCCAGTAGTATAGGCAGGGGGCGTTACGCCGGGGAGCTGTTTTTT. This encodes CASSIGRGRYAGELFF.

This rearrangement joins TRBV5-4 to TRBJ1-6, with D unresolved. Germline loops: CDR1 SGHNT, CDR2 YYREEE (reference sequence). V was cut by 3 bases and J by 3 bases, with 10 bases left in between. This CDR3 comprises 15 residues. This CDR3 reads CASSSVRDYNSPLHF. For the CDR3, the DNA is TGTGCCAGCAGCTCAGTCCGGGACTATAATTCACCCCTCCACTTT. Drawing the rest from reference TRBV5-4 and TRBJ1-6, the complete variable domain is ETGVTQSPTHLIKTRGQQVTLRCSSQSGHNTVSWYQQALGQGPQFIFQYYREEENGRGNFPPRFSGLQFPNYSSELNVNALELDDSALYLCASSSVRDYNSPLHFGNGTRLTVT.

The V call is TRBV4-1, the J call TRBJ2-1, with TRBD2 matching over 15 bases. Trimming took 3 bases from V and 8 from J; bases not matched to a gene: 8. The CDR3 extends over 17 amino acids. In germline, CDR1 is MGHRA, CDR2 YSYEKL. This CDR3 is CASSHRTSGGGRDEQFF. Written as DNA, the CDR3 is TGCGCCAGCAGCCACAGGACTAGCGGGGGGGGTAGAGATGAGCAGTTCTTC.

This clone turned up a few times. As DNA, the CDR3 is TGTGCCAGCAGCCTTGACACTGAAGCTTTCTTT. Protein sequence: CASSLDTEAFF. This chain links TRBV7-9 with TRBJ1-1; D remains ambiguous. Germline lookup yields CDR1 SEHNR and CDR2 FQNEAQ (reference sequence). V lost 5 bases and J 3 bases, leaving 4 bases between the germline ends. This CDR3 contains 11 residues.